The rows below give T cell receptor beta chains drawn from one sample of a study of CD8 T cells in ankylosing spondylitis. TCRdb analysed the 5' RACE reads with MiXCR anew, one entry per CDR3 protein. The repertoire holds around 100,000 distinct CDR3 sequences, with nearly 25% as singletons. Material: synovial fluid, either unsorted or a sorted T cell fraction (not recorded which). These receptor sequences come from a male donor with ankylosing spondylitis. CDR3s leave out the opening cysteine and the closing phenylalanine or tryptophan. A D gene is named only where the DNA matches it firmly.

v_call	j_call	d_call	cdr3_aa
TRBV24-1	TRBJ2-1	.	ATSDTDNTYNEQF
TRBV5-1	TRBJ2-7	.	ASSLWTNYEQY
TRBV12-3/TRBV12-4	TRBJ2-5	.	ASSFGARETQY
TRBV9	TRBJ2-7	.	ASSSGTSYEQY
TRBV5-1	TRBJ2-1	.	ASSLDLAAYNEQF
TRBV5-4	TRBJ2-3	.	ASSAGSYHTDTQY
TRBV20-1	TRBJ2-1	.	SATGRVPVVQF
TRBV29-1	TRBJ2-4	.	SSKRGNIQY
TRBV12-3/TRBV12-4	TRBJ2-4	TRBD1	ASSKGDRVTKNIQY
TRBV18	TRBJ2-1	.	ASSSEEEQF
TRBV20-1	TRBJ2-1	TRBD2	SASTSGRIRNEQF
TRBV11-3	TRBJ2-1	TRBD2	ASSISGRAFLQF
TRBV7-2	TRBJ2-3	.	ASSLLGSAWTDTQY
TRBV19	TRBJ1-2	TRBD1	ASSRQGYGYT